A selection of T cell receptor beta chains follows, all from one sample in a study of blood T cell repertoires in COVID-19. TCRdb's table, derived via immunoSEQ multiplex PCR, lists solely in-frame clones and lacks some. The repertoire holds a few hundred thousand clones, with approximately 90% as singletons. What was sequenced was PBMCs or T cells enriched from blood (not recorded which). Every receptor here comes from a woman aged 18-35 years who had recovered from COVID-19. CDR3s include the opening cysteine and the closing phenylalanine or tryptophan. The D gene is left open where the match is weak. Rows give clone size only sometimes, using once, few, many, or a class for an expanded clone.

TRBJ2-1	TRBD2	NA	TRBV5-1	TGCGCCAGCAGCCACGGACTAGCGGGGGGTAATGAGCAGTTCTTC	CASSHGLAGGNEQFF
TRBJ1-2	TRBD1	NA	TRBV19	TGTGCCAGTAGTATGGGGACAGCCTATGGCTACACCTTC	CASSMGTAYGYTF
TRBJ2-7	NA	NA	TRBV24-1	TGTGCCACCAGTGAGATCCGGGACTTAGCCTACGAGCAGTACTTC	CATSEIRDLAYEQYF
TRBJ1-2	TRBD1	NA	TRBV5-4	TGTGCCAGCAGCTCCAACAGGGGGTTTGGCTACACCTTC	CASSSNRGFGYTF
TRBJ1-6	NA	NA	TRBV10-3	TGTGCCATCAGTGAGTCGGCAGGCGATAATTCACCCCTCCACTTT	CAISESAGDNSPLHF
TRBJ1-3	NA	NA	TRBV6-5	TGTGCCAGCAGGGCTAGGGGAAACACCATATATTTT	CASRARGNTIYF
TRBJ1-1	NA	NA	TRBV11-2	TGTGCCAGCAGCTTAGAGGTGAGGCCTGAAGCTTTCTTT	CASSLEVRPEAFF
TRBJ2-7	NA	NA	TRBV7-9	TGTGCCAGCAGCTCAGGGGAGTTACACTACGAGCAGTACTTC	CASSSGELHYEQYF
TRBJ2-2	TRBD2	NA	TRBV6-4	TGTGCCAGCAGCCCCGACGACGGGGGGGGCCCCGGGGAGCTGTTTTTT	CASSPDDGGGPGELFF
TRBJ1-6	NA	NA	TRBV7-9	TGTGCCAGCAGCTTAGATCTGGGGCACCGCACCCACTTT	CASSLDLGHRTHF
TRBJ2-7	TRBD2	NA	TRBV5-4	TGTGCCAGCAGCTTGGGCCCCGGGACTAGCCTAGACTACGAGCAGTACTTC	CASSLGPGTSLDYEQYF
TRBJ1-1	TRBD1	few	TRBV5-5	TGTGCCAGCAGCGTATCAGGGGGGAACACTGAAGCTTTCTTT	CASSVSGGNTEAFF
TRBJ1-3	NA	NA	TRBV9	TGTGCCAGCAGCGTACAGGGGTCTGGTGGAAACACCATATATTTT	CASSVQGSGGNTIYF
TRBJ1-3	NA	NA	TRBV20-1	TGCAGTGCTAGCCACAGGGACACCATATATTTT	CSASHRDTIYF
TRBJ2-1	TRBD1	NA	TRBV5-1	TGCGCCAGCAGCTACAGGACAGGGGACAATGAGCAGTTCTTC	CASSYRTGDNEQFF
TRBJ1-3	TRBD1	NA	TRBV7-2	TGTGCCAGCAGCAGAGACAGGGGGCCTGGAAACACCATATATTTT	CASSRDRGPGNTIYF
TRBJ1-2	TRBD1	few	TRBV30	TGTGCCTGGAGTGTCAGGGGGCAGGGCGGCTACACCTTC	CAWSVRGQGGYTF
TRBJ2-5	NA	NA	TRBV3-1/TRBV3-2	TGTGCCAGCAGCCGGACTGGGGGGAGTGAGACCCAGTACTTC	CASSRTGGSETQYF
TRBJ2-1	TRBD2	NA	TRBV29-1	TGCAGCGTTGAAGATCGAGGGACTACCAGCGGAAAGCAGTTCTTC	CSVEDRGTTSGKQFF
TRBJ2-5	TRBD2	NA	TRBV2	TGTGCCAGCAGTACCCCTTCGCGGGGTGTGCGGGGGGATCAAGAGACCCAGTACTTC	CASSTPSRGVRGDQETQYF
TRBJ1-4	TRBD1	few	TRBV29-1	TGCAGCGTTCCCTTCCCCGGGACAGCTAATGAAAAACTGTTTTTT	CSVPFPGTANEKLFF
TRBJ2-2	NA	NA	TRBV7-2	TGTGCCAGCAGCTTAGCGGCTAGCGTGAACACCGGGGAGCTGTTTTTT	CASSLAASVNTGELFF
TRBJ2-5	TRBD2	NA	TRBV7-2	TGTGCCAGCAGCTTATCGGGACTAGCGGGGGGGCTGGAGACCCAGTACTTC	CASSLSGLAGGLETQYF
TRBJ1-6	TRBD1	NA	TRBV5-1	TGCGCCAGCAGCTTTCTGACAGGGAGCTCCTATAATTCACCCCTCCACTTT	CASSFLTGSSYNSPLHF
TRBJ1-2	TRBD1	NA	TRBV30	TGTGCCTGGAGCCCGGACAGGGGGTTAGGGGGCTACACCTTC	CAWSPDRGLGGYTF
TRBJ1-5	NA	NA	TRBV28	TGTGCCAGCGGGCAGGACCTAGCGAATCAGCCCCAGCATTTT	CASGQDLANQPQHF
TRBJ2-5	NA	NA	TRBV4-1	TGCGCCAGCAGCCACGGGGTCCAAGAGACCCAGTACTTC	CASSHGVQETQYF